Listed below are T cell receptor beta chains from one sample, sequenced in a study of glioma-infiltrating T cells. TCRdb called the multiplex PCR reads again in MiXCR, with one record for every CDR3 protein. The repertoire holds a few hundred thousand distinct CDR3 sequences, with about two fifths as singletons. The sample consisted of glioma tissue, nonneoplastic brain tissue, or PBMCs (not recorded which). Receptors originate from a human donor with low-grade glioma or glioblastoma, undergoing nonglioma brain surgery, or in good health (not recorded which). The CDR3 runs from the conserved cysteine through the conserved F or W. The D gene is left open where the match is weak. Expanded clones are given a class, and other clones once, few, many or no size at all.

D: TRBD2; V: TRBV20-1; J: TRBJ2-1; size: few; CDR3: CSALAGEYNEQFF; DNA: TGCAGTGCTCTAGCGGGGGAATACAATGAGCAGTTCTTC
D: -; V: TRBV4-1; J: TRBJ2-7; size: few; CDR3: CASSLYSSTSYEQYF; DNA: TGCGCCAGCAGCCTCTACAGTTCTACGTCCTACGAGCAGTACTTC
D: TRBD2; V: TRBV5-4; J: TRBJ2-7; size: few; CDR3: CASSPGTSDTYEQYF; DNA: TGTGCCAGCAGCCCCGGGACTAGTGACACCTACGAGCAGTACTTC
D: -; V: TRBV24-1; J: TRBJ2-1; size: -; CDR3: CATSWDAYNEQFF; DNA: TGTGCCACCAGTTGGGACGCCTACAATGAGCAGTTCTTC
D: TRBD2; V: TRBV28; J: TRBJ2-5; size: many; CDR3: CASSFWEGRQETQYF; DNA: TGTGCCAGCAGTTTTTGGGAGGGCCGCCAAGAGACCCAGTACTTC
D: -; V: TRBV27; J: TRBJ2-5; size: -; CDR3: CASRHTGSGETQYF; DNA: TGTGCCAGCAGACATACAGGGTCGGGAGAGACCCAGTACTTC
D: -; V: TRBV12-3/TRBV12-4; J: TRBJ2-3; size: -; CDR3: CASSLDRSSTDTQYF; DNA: TGTGCCAGCAGTTTAGATAGATCTAGCACAGATACGCAGTATTTT
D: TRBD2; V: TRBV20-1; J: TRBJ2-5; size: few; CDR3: CSARDFLAGETQYF; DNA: TGCAGTGCTAGAGATTTCCTAGCGGGAGAGACCCAGTACTTC
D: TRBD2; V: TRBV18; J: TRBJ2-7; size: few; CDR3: CASSGAPPDLAGGGEQYF; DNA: TGTGCCAGCTCAGGGGCACCCCCTGACTTAGCGGGAGGCGGCGAGCAGTACTTC
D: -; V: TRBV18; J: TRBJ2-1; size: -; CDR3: CASSPPTANRARGFF; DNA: TGTGCCAGCTCACCACCGACGGCGAATCGCGCGCGCGGGTTCTTC
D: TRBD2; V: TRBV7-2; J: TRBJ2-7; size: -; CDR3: CASSLVGLAGGPPYEQCF; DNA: TGTGCCAGCAGCTTAGTTGGACTAGCGGGAGGGCCTCCCTACGAGCAGTGCTTC
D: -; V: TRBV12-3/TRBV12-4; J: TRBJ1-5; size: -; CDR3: CASSRSAYDGQPQHF; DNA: TGTGCCAGCAGCCGGAGCGCCTACGACGGTCAGCCCCAGCATTTT
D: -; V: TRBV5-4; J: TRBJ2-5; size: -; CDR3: CASSLVGSRLRETQYF; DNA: TGTGCCAGCAGCTTGGTAGGCAGTCGTCTCCGAGAGACCCAGTACTTC
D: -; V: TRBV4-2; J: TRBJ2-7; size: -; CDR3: CASSQGTGEQYF; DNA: TGTGCCAGCAGCCAAGGAACCGGCGAGCAGTACTTC
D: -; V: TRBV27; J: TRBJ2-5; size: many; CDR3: CASSLLATKETQYF; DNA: TGTGCCAGCAGTTTACTAGCGACCAAAGAGACCCAGTACTTC
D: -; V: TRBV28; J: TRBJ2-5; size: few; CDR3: CASRGQDQETQYF; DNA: TGTGCCAGCAGGGGACAAGACCAAGAGACCCAGTACTTC
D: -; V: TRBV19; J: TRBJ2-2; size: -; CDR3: CASTHQVHNTGELFF; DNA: TGTGCCAGTACCCATCAGGTTCACAACACCGGGGAGCTGTTTTTT
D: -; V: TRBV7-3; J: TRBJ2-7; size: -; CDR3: CASSLTTAEEDEQYF; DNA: TGTGCCAGCAGCTTAACGACGGCAGAGGAAGACGAGCAGTACTTC
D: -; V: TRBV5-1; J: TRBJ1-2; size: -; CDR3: CASSLVLNYGYTF; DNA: TGCGCCAGCAGCTTGGTTTTAAACTATGGCTACACCTTC
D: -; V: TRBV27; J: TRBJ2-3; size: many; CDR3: CASSYLAASSTDTQYF; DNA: TGTGCCAGCAGTTACTTAGCGGCTTCTAGCACAGATACGCAGTATTTT
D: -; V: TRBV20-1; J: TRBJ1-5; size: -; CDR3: CSAREGWEDNQPQHF; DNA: TGCAGTGCTAGAGAAGGGTGGGAGGACAATCAGCCCCAGCATTTT
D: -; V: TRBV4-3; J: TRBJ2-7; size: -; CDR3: CASSPDRGYYEQYF; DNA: TGCGCCAGCAGCCCTGATAGGGGGTATTACGAGCAGTACTTC
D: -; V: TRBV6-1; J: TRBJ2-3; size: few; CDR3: CASRAMMVIADTQYF; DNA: TGTGCCAGCAGGGCCATGATGGTGATTGCAGATACGCAGTATTTT
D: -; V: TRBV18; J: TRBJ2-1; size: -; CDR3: CASSPPGRGHSSYNEQFF; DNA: TGTGCCAGCTCACCACCGGGGAGGGGACACAGCTCCTACAATGAGCAGTTCTTC
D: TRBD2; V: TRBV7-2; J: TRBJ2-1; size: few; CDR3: CASSLVRTGWLAGATEQFF; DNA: TGTGCCAGCAGCTTAGTCCGGACAGGGTGGCTAGCGGGAGCGACTGAGCAGTTCTTC
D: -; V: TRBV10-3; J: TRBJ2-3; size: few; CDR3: CAISEGEDTQYF; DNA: TGTGCCATCAGTGAGGGGGAAGATACGCAGTATTTT
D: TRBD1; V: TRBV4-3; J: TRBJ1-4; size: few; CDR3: CASSLTGTDVKLFF; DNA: TGCGCCAGCAGCCTTACAGGGACAGACGTAAAACTGTTTTTT
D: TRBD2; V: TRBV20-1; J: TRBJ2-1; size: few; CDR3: CSGRLAGRYNEQFF; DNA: TGCAGTGGACGACTAGCGGGGCGATACAATGAGCAGTTCTTC
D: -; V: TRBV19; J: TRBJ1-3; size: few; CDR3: CASFLGNTIYF; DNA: TGTGCCAGCTTCTTGGGAAACACCATATATTTT
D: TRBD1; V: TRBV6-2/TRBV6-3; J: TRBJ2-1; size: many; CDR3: CASSYSAGGLNEQFF; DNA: TGTGCCAGCAGTTACTCCGCAGGGGGCCTTAATGAGCAGTTCTTC
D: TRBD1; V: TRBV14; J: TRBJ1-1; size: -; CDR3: CASSHPGQGNTEAFF; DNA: TGTGCCAGCAGCCACCCGGGACAGGGGAACACTGAAGCTTTCTTT
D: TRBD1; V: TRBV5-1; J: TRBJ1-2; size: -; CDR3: CASSAATGANYGYTF; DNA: TGCGCCAGCAGCGCCGCCACAGGGGCCAACTATGGCTACACCTTC
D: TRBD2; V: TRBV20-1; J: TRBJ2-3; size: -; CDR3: CSARDFSGSGTSTDTQYF; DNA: TGCAGTGCTAGAGATTTTAGCGGGAGCGGGACGAGCACAGATACGCAGTATTTT
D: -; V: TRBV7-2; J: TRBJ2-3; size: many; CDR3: CASSLYADTQYF; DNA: TGTGCCAGCAGTTTATATGCTGATACGCAGTATTTT
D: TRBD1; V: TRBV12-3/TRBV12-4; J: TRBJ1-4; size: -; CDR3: CASSRDSWSTNEKLFF; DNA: TGTGCCAGCAGTAGGGACAGTTGGTCCACTAATGAAAAACTGTTTTTT
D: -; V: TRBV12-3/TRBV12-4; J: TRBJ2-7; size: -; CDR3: CASSLSRAAYEQYF; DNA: TGTGCCAGCAGTTTAAGCAGGGCGGCCTACGAGCAGTACTTC